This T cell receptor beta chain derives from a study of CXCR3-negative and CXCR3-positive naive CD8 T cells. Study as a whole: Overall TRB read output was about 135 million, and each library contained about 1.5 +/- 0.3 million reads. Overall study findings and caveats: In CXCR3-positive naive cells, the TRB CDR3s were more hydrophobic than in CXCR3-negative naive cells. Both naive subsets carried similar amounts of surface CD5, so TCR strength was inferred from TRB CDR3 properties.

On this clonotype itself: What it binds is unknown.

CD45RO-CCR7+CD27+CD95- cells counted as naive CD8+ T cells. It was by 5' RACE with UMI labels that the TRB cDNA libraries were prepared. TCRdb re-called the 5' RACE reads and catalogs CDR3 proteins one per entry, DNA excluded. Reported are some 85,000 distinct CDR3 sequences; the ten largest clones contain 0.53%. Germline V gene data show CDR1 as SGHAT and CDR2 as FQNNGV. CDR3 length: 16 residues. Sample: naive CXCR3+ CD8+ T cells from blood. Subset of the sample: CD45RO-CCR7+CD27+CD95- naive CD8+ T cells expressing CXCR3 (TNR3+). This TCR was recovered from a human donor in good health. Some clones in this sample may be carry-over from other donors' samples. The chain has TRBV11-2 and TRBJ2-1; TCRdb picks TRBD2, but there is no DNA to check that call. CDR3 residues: CASSSPEGVAGDEQFF.